Listed here is a single T cell receptor beta chain. Libraries were prepared by immunoSEQ multiplex PCR; TCRdb keeps only in-frame clonotypes and omits some of them. The sample has some 66,000 clones; around 90% are singletons. The data stem from a study of Tregs in tolerant kidney transplant recipients. Whole-study context: The nonmyeloablative bone marrow transplants came from related graft donors, with transient mixed chimerism.

CDR1 is SGDLS and CDR2 is YYNGEE in the germline V gene. This CDR3 is 20 amino acids long. Germline trimming cut 3 bases from V and 4 bases from J; bases unmatched to any gene: 22. The rearrangement uses TRBV9 and TRBJ2-1; TRBD2 aligns across 7 bases. This clonotype was sampled from a human donor who received a combined kidney and bone marrow transplant. This specimen was CD8+ T cells from blood, taken before the transplant. The CDR3 region has the DNA TGTGCCAGCAGCGCACCGCGGGGATTCGACGGAGGCGGGGGTTACAATGAGCAGTTCTTC. This encodes CASSAPRGFDGGGGYNEQFF.